This TCR beta chain was captured in a study of cytomegalovirus exposure and HLA in healthy donors. Primers for the PCR totalled 60 Vbeta and 13 Jbeta. Here immunoSEQ multiplex PCR was the method, and the copy in TCRdb shows in-frame clones only, minus some. The table has 150,000 or so clones, more than 70% seen once; the top ten hold about 11%. Germline V CDR1 and CDR2: SGHAT, FQNNGV. The CDR3 is 16 amino acids. Trimming pared 4 bases from V and 4 bases from J, leaving 20 bases between. Whole-study results and caveats: Being indistinguishable, some V segments were excluded, TRBV6-2 and TRBV6-3 among them. The presence/absence work took it that sequencing depth was about the same across donors. In vitro checks showed that a few CMV-associated chains really do target CMV antigens. The study recorded 160 or so TCR beta chains that were cytomegalovirus-associated.

With respect to this clone: What it recognizes is unknown.

The rearrangement links TRBV11-2 to TRBJ2-7; D is perhaps TRBD1 (6 bases). What was sequenced was PBMCs. The origin of this receptor is a man aged 18 to 29 in good health and CMV-seropositive. CDR3 residues: CASSSPFVYRDYEQYF. The DNA of the CDR3 is TGTGCCAGCAGCTCGCCCTTCGTTTACAGGGATTACGAGCAGTACTTC.